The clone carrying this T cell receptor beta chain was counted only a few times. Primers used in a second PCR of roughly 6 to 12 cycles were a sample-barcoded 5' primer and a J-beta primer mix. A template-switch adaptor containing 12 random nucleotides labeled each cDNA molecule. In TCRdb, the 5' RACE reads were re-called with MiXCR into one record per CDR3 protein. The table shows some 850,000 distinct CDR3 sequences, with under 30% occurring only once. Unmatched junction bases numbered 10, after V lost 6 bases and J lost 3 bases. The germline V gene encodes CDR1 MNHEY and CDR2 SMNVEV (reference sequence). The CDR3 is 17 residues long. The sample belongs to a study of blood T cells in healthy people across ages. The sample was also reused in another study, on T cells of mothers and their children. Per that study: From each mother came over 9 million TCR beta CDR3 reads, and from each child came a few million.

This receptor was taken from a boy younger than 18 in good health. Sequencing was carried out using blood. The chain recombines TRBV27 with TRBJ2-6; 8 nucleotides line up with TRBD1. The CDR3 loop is CASRTRDRRYGANVLTF. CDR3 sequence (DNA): TGTGCCAGCAGGACCCGGGACAGGAGGTATGGGGCCAACGTCCTGACTTTC.